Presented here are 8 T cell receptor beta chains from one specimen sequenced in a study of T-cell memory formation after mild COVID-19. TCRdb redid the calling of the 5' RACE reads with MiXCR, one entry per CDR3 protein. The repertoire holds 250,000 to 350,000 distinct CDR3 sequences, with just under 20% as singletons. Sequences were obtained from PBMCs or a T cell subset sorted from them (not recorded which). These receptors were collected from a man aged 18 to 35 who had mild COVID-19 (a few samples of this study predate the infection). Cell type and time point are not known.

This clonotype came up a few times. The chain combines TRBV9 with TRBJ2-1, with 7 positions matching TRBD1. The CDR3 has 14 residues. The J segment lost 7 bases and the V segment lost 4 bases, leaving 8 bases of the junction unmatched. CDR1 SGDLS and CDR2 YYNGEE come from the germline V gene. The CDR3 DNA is TGTGCCAGCAGCCCTAGGGGGCTCATGAATGAGCAGTTCTTC. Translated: CASSPRGLMNEQFF.

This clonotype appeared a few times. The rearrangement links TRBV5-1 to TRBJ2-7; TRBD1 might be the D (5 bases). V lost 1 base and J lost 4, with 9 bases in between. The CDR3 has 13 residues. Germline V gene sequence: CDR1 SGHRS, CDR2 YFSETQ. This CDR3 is CASSLPGLYEQYF. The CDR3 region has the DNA TGCGCCAGCAGCTTGCCAGGGCTGTACGAGCAGTACTTC.

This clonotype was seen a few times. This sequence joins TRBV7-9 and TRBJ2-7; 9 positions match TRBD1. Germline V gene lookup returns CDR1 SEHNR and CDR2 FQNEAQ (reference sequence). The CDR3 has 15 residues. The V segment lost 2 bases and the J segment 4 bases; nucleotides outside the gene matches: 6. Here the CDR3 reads CASSLLTGGSYEQYV. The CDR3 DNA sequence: TGTGCCAGCAGCTTATTGACAGGGGGTTCTTACGAGCAGTACGTC.

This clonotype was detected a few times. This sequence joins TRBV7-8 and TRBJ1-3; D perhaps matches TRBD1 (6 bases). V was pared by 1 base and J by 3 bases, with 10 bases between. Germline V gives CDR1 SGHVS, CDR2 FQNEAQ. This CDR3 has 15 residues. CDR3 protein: CASSLGSGDGNTIYF. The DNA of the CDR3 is TGTGCCAGCAGCTTAGGGTCAGGGGATGGAAACACCATATATTTT.

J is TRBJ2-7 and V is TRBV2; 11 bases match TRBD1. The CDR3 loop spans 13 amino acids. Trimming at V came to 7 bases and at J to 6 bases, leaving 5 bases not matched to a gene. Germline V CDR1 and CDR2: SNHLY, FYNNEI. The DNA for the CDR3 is TGTGCCAGCATTCCGGACAGGGGGCGCGAGCAGTACGTC. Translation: CASIPDRGREQYV.

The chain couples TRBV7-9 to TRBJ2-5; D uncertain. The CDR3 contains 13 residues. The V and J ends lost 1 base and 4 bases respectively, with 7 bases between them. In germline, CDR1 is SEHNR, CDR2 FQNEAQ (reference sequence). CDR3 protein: CASSLDSGETQYF. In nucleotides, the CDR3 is TGTGCCAGCAGCTTAGACAGTGGAGAGACCCAGTACTTC.

In DNA form, the CDR3 reads TGTGCCAGCAGTGAACCGAATGAGCAGTTCTTC. It yields the protein CASSEPNEQFF. V and J are TRBV6-1 and TRBJ2-1; D uncertain. Deletions cut 2 bases from V and 7 bases from J, with 3 bases between. The CDR3 covers 11 residues. The germline V gene has CDR1 MNHNS and CDR2 SASEGT.

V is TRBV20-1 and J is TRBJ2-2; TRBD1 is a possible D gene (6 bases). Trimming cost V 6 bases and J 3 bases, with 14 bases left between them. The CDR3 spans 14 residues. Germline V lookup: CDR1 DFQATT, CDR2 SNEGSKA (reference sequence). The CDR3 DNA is TGCAGTGCAAGTCAGGGGACCTACACCGGGGAGCTGTTTTTT. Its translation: CSASQGTYTGELFF.